Listed below are T cell receptor beta chains from one sample, sequenced in a study of identical twins. TCRdb re-called the 5' RACE reads with MiXCR, one entry per CDR3 protein. The table has roughly 1,500,000 distinct CDR3 sequences, about 32% seen once. The sample taken for sequencing was cord blood. The source is a newborn girl in good health. The CDR3 runs from the conserved cysteine through the conserved F or W. A D gene is named only where the DNA matches it firmly. Expanded clones get a size class; other rows say once, few or many, or leave the size out.

18 many TRBJ2-7 NA TRBV4-2 CASSQDRSAGASSYEQYF TGTGCCAGCAGCCAAGACCGATCCGCGGGGGCAAGCTCCTACGAGCAGTACTTC
15 NA TRBJ2-5 NA TRBV12-3/TRBV12-4 CASSLRTGGTREQYF TGTGCCAGCAGTCTCCGGACGGGCGGGACAAGAGAGCAGTACTTC
17 NA TRBJ2-7 TRBD2 TRBV3-1 CASSQPPGLAGGYEQYF TGTGCCAGCAGCCAACCCCCCGGACTAGCGGGGGGTTACGAGCAGTACTTC
14 NA TRBJ2-3 TRBD1 TRBV18 CASSDRTGTDTQYF TGTGCCAGCTCAGACCGGACAGGGACAGATACGCAGTATTTT
15 NA TRBJ2-3 TRBD1 TRBV6-5 CASNLGTASTDTQYF TGTGCCAGCAATTTAGGGACAGCCTCCACAGATACGCAGTATTTT
12 NA TRBJ1-2 NA TRBV3-1 CASSQVTYGYTF TGTGCCAGCAGCCAAGTTACCTATGGCTACACCTTC
14 NA TRBJ2-7 TRBD2 TRBV28 CASSPPRGGYEQYF TGTGCCAGCAGTCCCCCTCGGGGGGGGTACGAGCAGTACTTC
11 NA TRBJ2-1 NA TRBV29-1 CSVVPYNEQFF TGCAGCGTTGTCCCATACAATGAGCAGTTCTTC
14 NA TRBJ1-4 TRBD1 TRBV7-9 CASSYRGLNEKLFF TGTGCCAGCAGCTACAGGGGGCTTAATGAAAAACTGTTTTTT
14 many TRBJ2-3 NA TRBV12-3/TRBV12-4 CASSLGRFPDTQYF TGTGCCAGCAGTTTAGGGCGGTTCCCAGATACGCAGTATTTT
13 few TRBJ1-4 NA TRBV4-2 CASGLASNEKLFF TGTGCCAGCGGACTGGCCAGTAATGAAAAACTGTTTTTT
16 NA TRBJ1-4 NA TRBV14 CASSQEGPSLNEKLFF TGTGCCAGCAGCCAAGAAGGTCCAAGCCTTAATGAAAAACTGTTTTTT
14 once TRBJ2-3 TRBD2 TRBV20-1 CSAYPSGARDTQYF TGCAGTGCCTACCCTAGCGGGGCTCGAGATACGCAGTATTTT